The rows below give T cell receptor beta chains drawn from one sample of a study of shared clonotypes between healthy human individuals. Data came from immunoSEQ multiplex PCR; TCRdb stores just in-frame clones and leaves some out. The data show roughly 2.1 million clones, about 93% seen once. Specimen: naive CD8+ T cells from PBMCs. The receptor set was obtained from a man aged 18 to 30 in good health. Some clones in this sample may be carry-over from other donors' samples. The CDR3 runs from the conserved cysteine through the conserved F or W. D genes are given only for firm matches. A row's size may be missing; if present it is once, few, many or a size class.

size: NA; D: NA; J: TRBJ2-7; V: TRBV14; DNA: TGTGCCAGCAGCCAAGAGGGAGACAGGTTATCCTACGAGCAGTACTTC; CDR3: CASSQEGDRLSYEQYF
size: NA; D: TRBD1; J: TRBJ1-5; V: TRBV6-5; DNA: TGTGCCAGCAGTGAACAGGGGAGAAGGCAGCCCCAGCATTTT; CDR3: CASSEQGRRQPQHF
size: NA; D: TRBD1; J: TRBJ1-5; V: TRBV9; DNA: TGTGCCAGCAGTATTTCCGGGACAGTCAATCAGCCCCAGCATTTT; CDR3: CASSISGTVNQPQHF
size: NA; D: NA; J: TRBJ2-2; V: TRBV29-1; DNA: TGCAGCGTTCAACAGGGCCCATCGAACACCGGGGAGCTGTTTTTT; CDR3: CSVQQGPSNTGELFF
size: NA; D: NA; J: TRBJ1-1; V: TRBV5-1; DNA: TGCGCCAGCAGCCCGACTACGGGAGCGCGTTCAGAAGCTTTCTTT; CDR3: CASSPTTGARSEAFF
size: NA; D: TRBD2; J: TRBJ2-7; V: TRBV5-1; DNA: TGCGCCAGCAGCTGGACTAGCGGGCATCGCTCCTACGAGCAGTACTTC; CDR3: CASSWTSGHRSYEQYF
size: NA; D: NA; J: TRBJ2-7; V: TRBV27; DNA: TGTGCCAGCAGTTTCTCCGGACAGAACGAGCAGTACTTC; CDR3: CASSFSGQNEQYF
size: NA; D: NA; J: TRBJ2-1; V: TRBV6-5; DNA: TGTGCCAGCAGTTCGTCAGGCCTCGTTTCTTACAATGAGCAGTTCTTC; CDR3: CASSSSGLVSYNEQFF
size: NA; D: NA; J: TRBJ2-7; V: TRBV7-9; DNA: TGTGCCAGCAGCTTGCGGGTCTACGAGCAGTACTTC; CDR3: CASSLRVYEQYF
size: NA; D: NA; J: TRBJ2-7; V: TRBV7-6; DNA: TGTGCCAGCAGCTCCCAGGACTCTTGGGAGCAGTACTTC; CDR3: CASSSQDSWEQYF
size: NA; D: NA; J: TRBJ2-1; V: TRBV7-9; DNA: TGTGCCAGCAGCCATAAGGACAATGAGCAGTTCTTC; CDR3: CASSHKDNEQFF
size: NA; D: NA; J: TRBJ1-2; V: TRBV19; DNA: TGTGCCAGTAGTGGACAACGGGGGCGCGCCACCTATGGCTACACCTTC; CDR3: CASSGQRGRATYGYTF
size: NA; D: TRBD2; J: TRBJ2-7; V: TRBV4-1; DNA: TGCGCCAGCAGCCAAGGTCCAACTAGCGGGAGTCGGTCCTACGAGCAGTACTTC; CDR3: CASSQGPTSGSRSYEQYF
size: NA; D: NA; J: TRBJ2-7; V: TRBV27; DNA: TGTGCCAGCAGTCCCACTAGGTTGGGCTTCCCCTACGGGCAGTACTTC; CDR3: CASSPTRLGFPYGQYF
size: NA; D: NA; J: TRBJ2-2; V: TRBV6-1; DNA: TGTGCCAGCAGTGAATATCATCCAGGGAAATATGAGGGAGGCACCGGGGAGCTGTTTTTT; CDR3: CASSEYHPGKYEGGTGELFF
size: few; D: TRBD2; J: TRBJ2-2; V: TRBV6-6; DNA: TGTGCCAGCAGTTCGGGCGGGAGCTGGACCGGGGAGCTGTTTTTT; CDR3: CASSSGGSWTGELFF
size: few; D: TRBD1; J: TRBJ1-4; V: TRBV6-5; DNA: TGTGCCAGCAGTTACCTCGGGACAGGAAATGAAAAACTGTTTTTT; CDR3: CASSYLGTGNEKLFF
size: NA; D: TRBD1; J: TRBJ2-7; V: TRBV27; DNA: TGTGCCAGCAGTTCCAGCCCACCGGACAGGGCCCCGTCCTACGAGCAGTACTTC; CDR3: CASSSSPPDRAPSYEQYF
size: NA; D: NA; J: TRBJ2-7; V: TRBV29-1; DNA: TGCAGCGTTGACGGTTGGGGCTACGAGCAGTACTTC; CDR3: CSVDGWGYEQYF
size: NA; D: NA; J: TRBJ2-1; V: TRBV4-1; DNA: TGCGCCAGCAGTCCGGACGCGGTATCTAGTGAGCAGTTCTTC; CDR3: CASSPDAVSSEQFF
size: NA; D: TRBD1; J: TRBJ2-1; V: TRBV27; DNA: TGTGCCAGCAGTTCACCACGGGACAGGGGATTCGATGAGCAGTTCTTC; CDR3: CASSSPRDRGFDEQFF
size: NA; D: NA; J: TRBJ2-7; V: TRBV11-3; DNA: TGTGCCAGCAGCTTTGGGTCGCGCTACGAGCAGTACTTC; CDR3: CASSFGSRYEQYF
size: NA; D: NA; J: TRBJ2-7; V: TRBV27; DNA: TGTGCCAGCAGTTTATCGCGCACGTACGAGCAGTACTTC; CDR3: CASSLSRTYEQYF
size: NA; D: NA; J: TRBJ1-2; V: TRBV27; DNA: TGTGCCAGCAGTCCGCTTGGATCCTATGGCTACACCTTC; CDR3: CASSPLGSYGYTF
size: NA; D: NA; J: TRBJ1-5; V: TRBV28; DNA: TGTGCCAGCAGTTTAGTATATAACACCCCCAATCAGCCCCAGCATTTT; CDR3: CASSLVYNTPNQPQHF
size: NA; D: TRBD1; J: TRBJ1-5; V: TRBV4-1; DNA: TGCGCCAGCAGCCAAGCTCACACAGGGGGTTCCCATCAGCCCCAGCATTTT; CDR3: CASSQAHTGGSHQPQHF
size: NA; D: TRBD1; J: TRBJ1-1; V: TRBV11-1; DNA: TGTGCCAGCAGCTCCCGGTGGGACAGGGTCACTGAAGCTTTCTTT; CDR3: CASSSRWDRVTEAFF
size: NA; D: NA; J: TRBJ2-7; V: TRBV27; DNA: TGTGCCAGCAGTTTCGGACCCTACGAGCAGTACTTC; CDR3: CASSFGPYEQYF
size: NA; D: NA; J: TRBJ2-1; V: TRBV7-9; DNA: TGTGCCAGCAGCTCCCCCGGGCGTTTCCCCTTCGGGTACTACAATGAGCAGTTCTTC; CDR3: CASSSPGRFPFGYYNEQFF
size: NA; D: NA; J: TRBJ2-3; V: TRBV29-1; DNA: TGCAGCGTGGATTACTGGGGCCCAGATACGCAGTATTTT; CDR3: CSVDYWGPDTQYF
size: NA; D: NA; J: TRBJ2-7; V: TRBV11-2; DNA: TGTGCCAGCAGCTTAGTGCGGGTCCCCTACGAGCAGTACTTC; CDR3: CASSLVRVPYEQYF
size: NA; D: NA; J: TRBJ2-1; V: TRBV11-2; DNA: TGTGCCAGCAGCTTACTAAGGAGCTCCTACAATGAGCAGTTCTTC; CDR3: CASSLLRSSYNEQFF
size: NA; D: TRBD2; J: TRBJ2-7; V: TRBV19; DNA: TGTGCCAGTAGTATAGCCCCGGGGGGGCAGGACGAGCAGTACTTC; CDR3: CASSIAPGGQDEQYF
size: NA; D: TRBD1; J: TRBJ1-4; V: TRBV25-1; DNA: TGTGCCAGCAGTGTGGCCACAGGGGTCCGTTTGGGTGATGAAAAACTGTTTTTT; CDR3: CASSVATGVRLGDEKLFF
size: NA; D: TRBD2; J: TRBJ2-1; V: TRBV11-2; DNA: TGTGCCAGCAGCTCCCCGCTAGCGGGGATCTACAATGAGCAGTTCTTC; CDR3: CASSSPLAGIYNEQFF
size: NA; D: TRBD1; J: TRBJ2-1; V: TRBV13; DNA: TGTGCCAGCAGCTTATCGGACAGGGGCGATGAGCAGTTCTTC; CDR3: CASSLSDRGDEQFF
size: NA; D: NA; J: TRBJ1-4; V: TRBV28; DNA: TGTGCCAGCAGTCCTCTCTACGGGCTACCTCGTGCAACTAATGAAAAACTGTTTTTT; CDR3: CASSPLYGLPRATNEKLFF
size: NA; D: NA; J: TRBJ2-5; V: TRBV9; DNA: TGTGCCAGCAGCGAAGGTGGAGAGACCCAGTACTTC; CDR3: CASSEGGETQYF
size: NA; D: NA; J: TRBJ1-1; V: TRBV19; DNA: TGTGCCACCCGGGGGACTGAAGCTTTCTTT; CDR3: CATRGTEAFF
size: NA; D: TRBD2; J: TRBJ2-1; V: TRBV11-2; DNA: TGTGCCAGCAGCACCTCAGCCCGGGGCTATAGCGGGAGGAATGAGCAGTTCTTC; CDR3: CASSTSARGYSGRNEQFF
size: NA; D: TRBD1; J: TRBJ1-1; V: TRBV14; DNA: TGTGCCAGCAGCCAGACCCGGGACAGGAACACTGAAGCTTTCTTT; CDR3: CASSQTRDRNTEAFF
size: NA; D: NA; J: TRBJ1-5; V: TRBV7-9; DNA: TGTGCCAGCAGCGAAGGACAGCCGCCCCAGCATTTT; CDR3: CASSEGQPPQHF
size: NA; D: NA; J: TRBJ2-7; V: TRBV4-3; DNA: TGCGCCAGCAGCCCCCGGGACGGCGCCGTGGAGCAGTACTTC; CDR3: CASSPRDGAVEQYF
size: once; D: TRBD2; J: TRBJ2-7; V: TRBV11-2; DNA: TGTGCCAGCAGCTCACTAGCGGGACCCTACGAGCAGTACTTC; CDR3: CASSSLAGPYEQYF